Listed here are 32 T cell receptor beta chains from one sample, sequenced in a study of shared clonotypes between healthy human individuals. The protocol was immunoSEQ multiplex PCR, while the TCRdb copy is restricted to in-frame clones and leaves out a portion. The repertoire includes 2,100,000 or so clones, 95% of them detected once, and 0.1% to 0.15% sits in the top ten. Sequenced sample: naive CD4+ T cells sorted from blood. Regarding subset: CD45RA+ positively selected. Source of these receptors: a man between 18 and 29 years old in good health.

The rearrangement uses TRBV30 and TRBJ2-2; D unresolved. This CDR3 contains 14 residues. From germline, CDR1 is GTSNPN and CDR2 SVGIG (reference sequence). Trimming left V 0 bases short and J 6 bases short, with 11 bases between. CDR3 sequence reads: CAWSVGGAAGELFF. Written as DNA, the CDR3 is TGTGCCTGGAGTGTAGGCGGCGCTGCCGGGGAGCTGTTTTTT.

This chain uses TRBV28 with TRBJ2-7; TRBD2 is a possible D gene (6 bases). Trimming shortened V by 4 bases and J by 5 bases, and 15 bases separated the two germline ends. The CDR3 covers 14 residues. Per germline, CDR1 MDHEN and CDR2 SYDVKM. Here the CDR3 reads CASSSPPGVHEQYF. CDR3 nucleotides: TGTGCCAGCAGTTCCCCCCCGGGGGTCCACGAGCAGTACTTC.

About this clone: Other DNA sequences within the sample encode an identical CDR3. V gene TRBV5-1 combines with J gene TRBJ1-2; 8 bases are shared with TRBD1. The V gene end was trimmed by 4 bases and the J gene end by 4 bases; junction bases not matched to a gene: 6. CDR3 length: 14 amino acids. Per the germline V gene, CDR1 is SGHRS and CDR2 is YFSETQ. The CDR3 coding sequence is TGCGCCAGCAGCCCTACAGGGGGATCCTATGGCTACACCTTC. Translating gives CASSPTGGSYGYTF. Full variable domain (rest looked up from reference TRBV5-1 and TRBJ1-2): KAGVTQTPRYLIKTRGQQVTLSCSPISGHRSVSWYQQTPGQGLQFLFEYFSETQRNKGNFPGRFSGRQFSNSRSEMNVSTLELGDSALYLCASSPTGGSYGYTFGSGTRLTVV.

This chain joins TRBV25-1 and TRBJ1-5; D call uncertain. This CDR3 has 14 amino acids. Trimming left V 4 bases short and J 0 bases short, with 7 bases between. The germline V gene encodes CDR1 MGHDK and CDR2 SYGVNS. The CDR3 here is CASSGSRSNQPQHF. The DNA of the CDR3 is TGTGCCAGCAGTGGATCACGTAGCAATCAGCCCCAGCATTTT.

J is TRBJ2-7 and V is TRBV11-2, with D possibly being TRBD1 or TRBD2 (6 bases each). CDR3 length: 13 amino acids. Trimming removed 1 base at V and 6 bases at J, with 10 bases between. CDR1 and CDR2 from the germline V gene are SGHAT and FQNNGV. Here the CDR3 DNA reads TGTGCCAGCAGCTTAGTACAGGGAGGCGAGCAGTACTTC. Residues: CASSLVQGGEQYF.

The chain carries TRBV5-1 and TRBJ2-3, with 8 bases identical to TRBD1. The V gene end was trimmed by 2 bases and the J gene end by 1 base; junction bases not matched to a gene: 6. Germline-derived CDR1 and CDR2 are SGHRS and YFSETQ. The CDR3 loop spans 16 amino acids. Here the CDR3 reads CASSLGMTGGTDTQYF. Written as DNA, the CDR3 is TGCGCCAGCAGCTTAGGGATGACAGGGGGCACAGATACGCAGTATTTT.

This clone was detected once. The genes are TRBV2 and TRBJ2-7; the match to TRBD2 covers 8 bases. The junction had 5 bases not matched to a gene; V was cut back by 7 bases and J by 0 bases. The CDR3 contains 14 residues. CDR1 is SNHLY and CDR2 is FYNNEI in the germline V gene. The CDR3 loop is CASTRTSSSYEQYF. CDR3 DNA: TGTGCCAGCACGCGGACTAGCAGCTCCTACGAGCAGTACTTC.

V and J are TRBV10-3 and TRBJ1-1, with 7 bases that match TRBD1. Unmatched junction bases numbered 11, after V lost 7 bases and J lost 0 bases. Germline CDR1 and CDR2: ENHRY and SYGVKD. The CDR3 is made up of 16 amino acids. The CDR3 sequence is CAITSRDRVMNTEAFF. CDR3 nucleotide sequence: TGTGCCATCACCTCCCGCGACAGGGTCATGAACACTGAAGCTTTCTTT.

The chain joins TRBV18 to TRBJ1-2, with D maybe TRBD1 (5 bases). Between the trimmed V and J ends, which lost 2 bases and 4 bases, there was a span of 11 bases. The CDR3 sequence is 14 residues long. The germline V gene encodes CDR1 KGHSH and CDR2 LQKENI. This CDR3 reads CASSPDGDPYGYTF. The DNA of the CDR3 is TGTGCCAGCTCACCAGACGGGGACCCCTATGGCTACACCTTC.

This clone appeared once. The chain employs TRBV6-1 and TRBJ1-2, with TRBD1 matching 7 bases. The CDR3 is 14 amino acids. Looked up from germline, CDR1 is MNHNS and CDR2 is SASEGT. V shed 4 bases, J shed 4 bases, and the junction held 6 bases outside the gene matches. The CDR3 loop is CASSARQGIYGYTF. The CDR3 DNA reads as TGTGCCAGCAGTGCCCGACAGGGAATCTATGGCTACACCTTC.

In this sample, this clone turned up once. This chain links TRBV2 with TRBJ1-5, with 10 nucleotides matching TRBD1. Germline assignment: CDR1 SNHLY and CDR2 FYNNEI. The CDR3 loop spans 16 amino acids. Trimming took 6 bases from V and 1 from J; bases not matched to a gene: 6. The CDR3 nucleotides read TGTGCCAGCAGCGGACAGGGGGGCAGGAGCAATCAGCCCCAGCATTTT. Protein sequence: CASSGQGGRSNQPQHF. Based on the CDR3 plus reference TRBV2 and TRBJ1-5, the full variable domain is EPEVTQTPSHQVTQMGQEVILRCVPISNHLYFYWYRQILGQKVEFLVSFYNNEISEKSEIFDDQFSVERPDGSNFTLKIRSTKLEDSAMYFCASSGQGGRSNQPQHFGDGTRLSIL.

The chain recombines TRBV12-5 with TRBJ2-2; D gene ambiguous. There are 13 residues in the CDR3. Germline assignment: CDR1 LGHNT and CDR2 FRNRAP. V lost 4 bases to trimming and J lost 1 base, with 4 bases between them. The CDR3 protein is CASGSKNTGELFF. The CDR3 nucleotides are TGTGCTAGTGGTTCAAAGAACACCGGGGAGCTGTTTTTT.

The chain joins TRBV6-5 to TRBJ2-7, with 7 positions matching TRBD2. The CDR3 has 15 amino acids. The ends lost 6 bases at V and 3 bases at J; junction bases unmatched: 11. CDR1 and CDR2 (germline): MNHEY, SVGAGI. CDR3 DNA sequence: TGTGCCAGCAGCAGGAGTGGGGGGGGGAACTACGAGCAGTACTTC. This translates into CASSRSGGGNYEQYF.

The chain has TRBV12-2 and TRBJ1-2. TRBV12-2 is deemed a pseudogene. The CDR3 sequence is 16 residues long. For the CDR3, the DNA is TGTGCAAGTCGCTTACCCAAGGACGGACCTTACTATGGCTACACCTTC. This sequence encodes CASRLPKDGPYYGYTF.

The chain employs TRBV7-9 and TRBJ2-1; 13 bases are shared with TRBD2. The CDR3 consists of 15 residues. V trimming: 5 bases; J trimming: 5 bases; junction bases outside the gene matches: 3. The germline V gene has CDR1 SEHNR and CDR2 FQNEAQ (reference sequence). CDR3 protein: CASSHGTSGNNEQFF. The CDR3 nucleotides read TGTGCCAGCAGCCACGGGACTAGCGGGAACAATGAGCAGTTCTTC.

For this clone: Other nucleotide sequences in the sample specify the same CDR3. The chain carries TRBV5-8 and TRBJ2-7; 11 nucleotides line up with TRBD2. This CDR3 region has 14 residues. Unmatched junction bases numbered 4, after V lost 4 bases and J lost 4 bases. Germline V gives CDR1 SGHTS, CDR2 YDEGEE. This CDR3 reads CASSPGLAVYEQYF. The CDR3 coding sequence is TGTGCCAGCAGCCCGGGACTAGCGGTGTACGAGCAGTACTTC.

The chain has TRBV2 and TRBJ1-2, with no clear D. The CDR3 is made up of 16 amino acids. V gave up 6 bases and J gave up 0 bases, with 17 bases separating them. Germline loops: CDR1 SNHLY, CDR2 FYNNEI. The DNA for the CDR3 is TGTGCCAGCAGCCTCGGGAGGCAGCCGGCTAACTATGGCTACACCTTC. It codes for CASSLGRQPANYGYTF. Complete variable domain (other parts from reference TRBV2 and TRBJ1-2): EPEVTQTPSHQVTQMGQEVILRCVPISNHLYFYWYRQILGQKVEFLVSFYNNEISEKSEIFDDQFSVERPDGSNFTLKIRSTKLEDSAMYFCASSLGRQPANYGYTFGSGTRLTVV.

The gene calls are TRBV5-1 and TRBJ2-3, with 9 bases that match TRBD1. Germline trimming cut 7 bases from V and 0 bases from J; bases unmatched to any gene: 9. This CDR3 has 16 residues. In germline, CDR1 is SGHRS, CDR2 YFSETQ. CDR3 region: CASSRQGDWSTDTQYF. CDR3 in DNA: TGCGCCAGCTCTCGACAGGGGGATTGGAGCACAGATACGCAGTATTTT.

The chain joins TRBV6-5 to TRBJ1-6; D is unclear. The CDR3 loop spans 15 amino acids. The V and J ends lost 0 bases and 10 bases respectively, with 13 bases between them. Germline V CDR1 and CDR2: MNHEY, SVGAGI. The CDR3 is CASSYSGRESSPLHF. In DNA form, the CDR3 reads TGTGCCAGCAGTTACTCGGGCCGGGAGTCATCACCCCTCCACTTT.

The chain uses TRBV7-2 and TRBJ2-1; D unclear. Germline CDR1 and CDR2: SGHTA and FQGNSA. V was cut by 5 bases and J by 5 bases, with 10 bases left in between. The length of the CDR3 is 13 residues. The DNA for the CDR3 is TGTGCCAGCAGCCCCTATGTGAACAATGAGCAGTTCTTC. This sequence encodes CASSPYVNNEQFF.

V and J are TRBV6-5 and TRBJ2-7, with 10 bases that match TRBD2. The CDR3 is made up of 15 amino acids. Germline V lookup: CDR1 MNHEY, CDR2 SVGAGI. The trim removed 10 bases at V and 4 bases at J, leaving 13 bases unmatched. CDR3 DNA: TGTGCCACCCACACCAGCGGGAGGGCCAGGTACGAGCAGTACTTC. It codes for CATHTSGRARYEQYF.

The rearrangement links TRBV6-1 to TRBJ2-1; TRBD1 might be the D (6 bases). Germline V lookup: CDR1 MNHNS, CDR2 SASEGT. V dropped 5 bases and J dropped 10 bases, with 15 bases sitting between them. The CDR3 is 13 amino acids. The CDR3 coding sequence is TGTGCCAGCAGTCAATTGTTTGGGACAGAGCAGTTCTTC. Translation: CASSQLFGTEQFF.

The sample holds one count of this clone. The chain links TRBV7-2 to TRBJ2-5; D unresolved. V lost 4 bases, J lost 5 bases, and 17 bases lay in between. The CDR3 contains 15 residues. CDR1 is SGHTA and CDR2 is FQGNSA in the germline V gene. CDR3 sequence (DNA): TGTGCCAGCAGCTCCCCGGCAGGAGTGAGGGAGACCCAGTACTTC. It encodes CASSSPAGVRETQYF.

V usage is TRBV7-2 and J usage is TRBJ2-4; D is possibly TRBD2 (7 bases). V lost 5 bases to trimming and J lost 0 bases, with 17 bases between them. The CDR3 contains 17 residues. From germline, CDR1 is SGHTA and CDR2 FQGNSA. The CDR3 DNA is TGTGCCAGCAGCCCCCGAGGGGGGGCCTTAGCCAAAAACATTCAGTACTTC. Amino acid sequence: CASSPRGGALAKNIQYF.

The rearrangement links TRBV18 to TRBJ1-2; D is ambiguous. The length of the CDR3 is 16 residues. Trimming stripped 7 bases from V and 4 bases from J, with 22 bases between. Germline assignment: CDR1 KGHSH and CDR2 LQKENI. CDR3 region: CASFSSSQLVTYGYTF. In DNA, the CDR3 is TGTGCCAGCTTCTCATCGTCACAGCTAGTCACCTATGGCTACACCTTC.

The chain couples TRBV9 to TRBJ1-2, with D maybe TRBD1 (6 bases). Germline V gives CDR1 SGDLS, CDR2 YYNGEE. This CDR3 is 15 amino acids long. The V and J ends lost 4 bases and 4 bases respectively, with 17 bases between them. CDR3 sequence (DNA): TGTGCCAGCAGCCCCCACAGGGAGGAAAGCTATGGCTACACCTTC. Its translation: CASSPHREESYGYTF.

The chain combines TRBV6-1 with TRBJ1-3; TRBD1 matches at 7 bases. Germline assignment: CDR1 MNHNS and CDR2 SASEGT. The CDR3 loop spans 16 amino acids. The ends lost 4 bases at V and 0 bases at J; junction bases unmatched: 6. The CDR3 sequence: CASSAGGSLSGNTIYF. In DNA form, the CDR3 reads TGTGCCAGCAGTGCAGGGGGGTCCCTCTCTGGAAACACCATATATTTT.

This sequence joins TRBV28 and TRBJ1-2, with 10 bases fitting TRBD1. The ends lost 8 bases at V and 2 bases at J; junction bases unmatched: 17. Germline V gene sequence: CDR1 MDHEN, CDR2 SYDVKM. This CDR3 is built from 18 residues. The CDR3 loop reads CASRLYPGDRGHNYGYTF. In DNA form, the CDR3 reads TGTGCCAGCCGGCTCTATCCCGGGGACAGGGGACACAACTATGGCTACACCTTC.

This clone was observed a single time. CDR3 bases: TGCGCCAGCAGCTCAACTCGTATACCTCTGGACGATACGCAGTATTTT. Translation: CASSSTRIPLDDTQYF. The chain combines TRBV10-1 with TRBJ2-3; no firm D call. Germline V gives CDR1 WNHNN, CDR2 SYGVQD (reference sequence). The CDR3 is 16 amino acids. V was cut by 6 bases and J by 6 bases, with 22 bases left in between.

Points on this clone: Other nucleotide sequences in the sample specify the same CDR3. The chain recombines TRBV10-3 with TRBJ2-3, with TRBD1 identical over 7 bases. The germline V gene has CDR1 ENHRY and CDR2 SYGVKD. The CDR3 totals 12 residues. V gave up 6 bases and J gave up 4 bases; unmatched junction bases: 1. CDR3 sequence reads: CAISTGADTQYF. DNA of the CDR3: TGTGCCATCAGCACAGGGGCAGATACGCAGTATTTT.

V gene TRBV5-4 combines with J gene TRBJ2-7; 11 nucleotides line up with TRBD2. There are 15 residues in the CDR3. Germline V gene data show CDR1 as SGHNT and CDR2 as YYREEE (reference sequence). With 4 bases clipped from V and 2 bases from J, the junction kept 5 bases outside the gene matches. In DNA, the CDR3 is TGTGCCAGCAGCAAATTAGCGGGAGGGACCTACGAGCAGTACTTC. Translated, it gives CASSKLAGGTYEQYF.

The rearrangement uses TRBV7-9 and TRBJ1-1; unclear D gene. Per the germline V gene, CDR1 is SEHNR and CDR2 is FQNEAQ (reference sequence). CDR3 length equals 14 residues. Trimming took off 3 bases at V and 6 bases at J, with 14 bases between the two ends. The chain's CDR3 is CASSLRPPGAEAFF. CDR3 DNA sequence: TGTGCCAGCAGCTTGAGGCCGCCCGGGGCTGAAGCTTTCTTT.